This TCR beta chain was captured in a study of T cells in Graves' hyperthyroidism and ophthalmopathy. CDR3 length: 15 amino acids. Germline V lookup: CDR1 PRHDT, CDR2 FYEKMQ (reference sequence). Researchers amplified the TCR beta CDR3 regions from RNA transcripts. The primer set for the first-round RT-PCR of the TCR CDR3 was HTBI. TCRdb ran MiXCR on the multiplex PCR reads and lists one entry per CDR3 protein. The sample lists approximately 500,000 distinct CDR3 sequences; about 43% were seen once. Comment on this clonotype: A read error may produce the germline difference seen at one junction end.

This TCR was recovered from a woman under 30 with Graves' hyperthyroidism. Material for sequencing was peripheral blood or thyroid tissue (not recorded which). The rearrangement uses TRBV13 and TRBJ2-6; TRBD2 is a possible D gene (6 bases). The CDR3: CASSSGLSGAYVLTF. The CDR3 nucleotides read TGTGCCAGCAGCTCGGGACTGTCTGGGGCCTACGTCCTGACTTTC.